These 21 T cell receptor beta chains were sequenced from one sample in a study of blood T cell repertoires in COVID-19. TCRdb's table, derived via immunoSEQ multiplex PCR, lists solely in-frame clones and lacks some. The data hold roughly 260,000 clones, with 82% observed a single time. The material sequenced was peripheral blood. All receptors derive from an elderly woman with active or convalescent COVID-19.

The chain has TRBV7-2 and TRBJ1-2, with TRBD1 identical over 7 bases. From germline, CDR1 is SGHTA and CDR2 FQGNSA. V shed 2 bases and J 7 bases; nucleotides not matched to a gene: 10. The CDR3 runs to 15 residues. CDR3 DNA: TGTGCCAGCAGCTTACTGCGACAGGGAAAGGGTGGCTACACCTTC. It specifies CASSLLRQGKGGYTF.

This chain links TRBV28 with TRBJ2-1, with TRBD2 matching over 7 bases. V was clipped by 3 bases and J by 14 bases; unmatched bases: 10. The CDR3 consists of 13 residues. The germline CDR1 and CDR2 sequences are MDHEN and SYDVKM. CDR3 bases: TGTGCCAGCAGTTTGTTGGGGAGGGATTCCGAGTTCTTC. Its protein product is CASSLLGRDSEFF.

This clone was counted a few times. The rearrangement links TRBV3-1 (or the pseudogene TRBV3-2) to TRBJ1-1; D is undetermined. Germline lookup yields CDR1 LGHDT and CDR2 YNNKEL (reference sequence). Deletions cut 1 base from V and 0 bases from J, with 12 bases between. The CDR3 covers 16 residues. The CDR3 loop is CASSQVDSGMNTEAFF. The CDR3 DNA reads as TGTGCCAGCAGCCAAGTCGATTCAGGTATGAACACTGAAGCTTTCTTT.

The J gene is TRBJ1-5, the V gene TRBV20-1; 8 bases fit TRBD1. Germline lookup yields CDR1 DFQATT and CDR2 SNEGSKA (reference sequence). With 3 bases clipped from V and 6 bases from J, the junction kept 4 bases outside the gene matches. CDR3 size: 13 residues. The CDR3 DNA reads as TGCAGTGCTAGTCAGGGGGCAGGTCAGCCCCAGCATTTT. Protein sequence: CSASQGAGQPQHF.

This rearrangement joins TRBV10-2 to TRBJ2-5; D is unresolved. This CDR3 is 11 amino acids long. Trimming took 4 bases from V and 2 from J, leaving 2 bases between them. Germline CDR1 reads WSHSY; CDR2 reads SAAADI. DNA of the CDR3: TGCGCCAGCAGTGCTCAAGAGACCCAGTACTTC. This sequence encodes CASSAQETQYF.

DNA of the CDR3: TGTGCCAGCAGTTACTCGTCAGGAGAAGCTTTCTTT. Translation: CASSYSSGEAFF. J is TRBJ1-1 and V is TRBV6-2 or TRBV6-3; the D is unclear. The CDR3 extends over 12 amino acids. V dropped 0 bases and J dropped 8 bases, with 7 bases sitting between them. Germline values: CDR1 MNHEY, CDR2 SVGEGT.

This chain connects TRBV7-8 to TRBJ2-5, with unresolved D. The CDR3 extends over 13 amino acids. Germline lookup yields CDR1 SGHVS and CDR2 FQNEAQ. V lost 1 base and J 1 base, leaving 4 bases between the germline ends. CDR3 amino acids: CASSLGLQETQYF. CDR3 DNA: TGTGCCAGCAGCTTAGGTCTCCAAGAGACCCAGTACTTC.

This chain connects TRBV5-1 to TRBJ1-1, with D unclear. The V end lost 3 bases, the J end lost 3 bases, and 6 bases lay between the germline ends. The germline V gene has CDR1 SGHRS and CDR2 YFSETQ. The CDR3 has 12 amino acids. In nucleotides, the CDR3 is TGCGCCAGCAGCTCCACAGACACTGAAGCTTTCTTT. This gives the protein CASSSTDTEAFF.

V usage is TRBV2 and J usage is TRBJ1-4; 7 positions agree with TRBD1. The CDR3 loop spans 15 amino acids. CDR1 and CDR2 from the germline V gene are SNHLY and FYNNEI. V lost 7 bases and J lost 4; bases outside the gene matches: 9. DNA of the CDR3: TGTGCCAGCAACTTACAGGGGAAGGATAATGAAAAACTGTTTTTT. Protein: CASNLQGKDNEKLFF.

This chain connects TRBV6-5 to TRBJ1-1; TRBD1 might be the D (5 bases). Germline V CDR1 and CDR2: MNHEY, SVGAGI. The CDR3 sequence is 14 residues long. Trimming removed 4 bases at V and 0 bases at J, with 9 bases between. For the CDR3, the DNA is TGTGCCAGCAGTTTAAGGGGTATGAACACTGAAGCTTTCTTT. Translating gives CASSLRGMNTEAFF.

The chain couples TRBV4-1 to TRBJ1-3; 7 positions match TRBD1. V was clipped by 4 bases and J by 3 bases; unmatched bases: 6. Germline V CDR1 and CDR2: MGHRA, YSYEKL. The CDR3 spans 15 residues. The DNA of the CDR3 is TGCGCCAGCAGCCCGACAGGGTTTAGTGGAAACACCATATATTTT. Its translation is CASSPTGFSGNTIYF.

This chain uses TRBV11-2 with TRBJ1-4; D remains ambiguous. Germline CDR1 SGHAT, CDR2 FQNNGV. This CDR3 is built from 14 residues. Trimming pared 7 bases from V and 5 bases from J, leaving 14 bases between. The CDR3 region has the DNA TGTGCCAGCACTCATTGGGGAGGGAATGAAAAACTGTTTTTT. Translated, it gives CASTHWGGNEKLFF.

The chain couples TRBV4-1 to TRBJ1-2; a weak D match, TRBD1 (6 bases). The CDR3 runs to 16 residues. Germline lookup yields CDR1 MGHRA and CDR2 YSYEKL. V was pared by 8 bases and J by 7 bases, with 26 bases between. The CDR3 sequence: CASGGEGRGATSGYTF. CDR3 sequence (DNA): TGCGCCAGCGGGGGAGAGGGGCGGGGGGCGACGAGTGGCTACACCTTC.

The chain's CDR3 is CASSFSRGVEQYF. The CDR3, as DNA: TGTGCCAGCAGCTTCAGCAGGGGAGTCGAGCAGTACTTC. The J gene is TRBJ2-7, the V gene TRBV5-6, with a weak D call TRBD1 (6 bases). Trimming cost V 2 bases and J 6 bases, with 12 bases left between them. The CDR3 has 13 amino acids. Germline V gene sequence: CDR1 SGHDT, CDR2 YYEEEE.

The chain has TRBV6-5 and TRBJ1-2; D is undetermined. Trimming stripped 5 bases from V and 3 bases from J, with 13 bases between. This CDR3 spans 14 amino acids. Germline-derived CDR1 and CDR2 are MNHEY and SVGAGI. CDR3: CASSSPSDYYGYTF. DNA of the CDR3: TGTGCCAGCAGTAGCCCAAGCGATTACTATGGCTACACCTTC.

J is TRBJ1-2 and V is TRBV27; 10 bases are shared with TRBD1. This CDR3 contains 16 residues. Trimming cost V 6 bases and J 5 bases; bases outside gene matches: 12. CDR1 is MNHEY and CDR2 is SMNVEV in the germline V gene (reference sequence). This CDR3 is CASSRKPGTGVYGYTF. CDR3 DNA sequence: TGTGCCAGCAGCCGTAAACCCGGGACAGGGGTTTATGGCTACACCTTC.

For this clone: A read error may account for a junction end that differs from germline. The J gene is TRBJ2-2, the V gene TRBV7-7, with TRBD2 matching over 12 bases. CDR1 and CDR2 from the germline V gene are SSHAT and FNYEAQ (reference sequence). The CDR3 runs 18 residues. The CDR3 region is CASSSASGRVTSTGELFF. The CDR3 DNA reads as TGTGCTAGCAGCTCCGCTAGCGGGAGGGTAACGAGCACCGGGGAGCTGTTTTTT.

The chain links TRBV4-1 to TRBJ2-7; no reliable D call. The V gene's germline CDR1 is MGHRA and CDR2 YSYEKL. Trimming took 1 base from V and 3 from J, leaving 10 bases between them. The CDR3 covers 14 residues. As DNA, the CDR3 is TGCGCCAGCAGCCAAGTCCCTGCCAGCTACGAGCAGTACTTC. Amino acid sequence: CASSQVPASYEQYF.

The rearrangement joins TRBV18 to TRBJ1-1; TRBD1 matches 9 bases. V was clipped by 5 bases and J by 7 bases; unmatched bases: 8. The CDR3 totals 14 residues. The germline V gene has CDR1 KGHSH and CDR2 LQKENI. The CDR3 sequence: CASSNRDRAFEAFF. In DNA form, the CDR3 reads TGTGCCAGCTCAAACCGGGACAGGGCCTTTGAAGCTTTCTTT.

The chain recombines TRBV5-6 with TRBJ2-5; weak D call: TRBD1 (5 bases). Trimming removed 2 bases at V and 5 bases at J, with 7 bases between. The germline V gene has CDR1 SGHDT and CDR2 YYEEEE. This CDR3 spans 12 amino acids. The DNA of the CDR3 is TGTGCCAGCAGCTTTGCAGGGGAGACCCAGTACTTC. It translates to CASSFAGETQYF.

The genes are TRBV5-1 and TRBJ2-3; 11 nucleotides match TRBD2. This CDR3 is built from 15 residues. The V gene end was trimmed by 0 bases and the J gene end by 6 bases; junction bases not matched to a gene: 3. CDR1 is SGHRS, CDR2 YFSETQ, per germline. The CDR3 reads CASSLEGLAVDTQYF. For the CDR3, the DNA is TGCGCCAGCAGCTTGGAGGGACTAGCGGTGGATACGCAGTATTTT.